What follows are 16 T cell receptor beta chains derived from one specimen sequenced in a study of blood T cell repertoires in COVID-19. The assay was immunoSEQ multiplex PCR, and TCRdb's table has in-frame clones only and misses some. The data hold approximately 210,000 clones, with about nine tenths observed a single time. The sample consisted of peripheral blood. These receptors all stem from a middle-aged man with acute or convalescent COVID-19.

V usage is TRBV4-3 and J usage is TRBJ2-3, with 14 bases fitting TRBD2. Germline V gene data show CDR1 as LGHNA and CDR2 as YSLEER. V dropped 3 bases and J dropped 3; count of bases not matched to a gene: 5. This CDR3 spans 17 amino acids. The CDR3 protein is CASSQLRTSGRTDTQYF. The DNA for the CDR3 is TGCGCCAGCAGCCAGCTACGGACTAGCGGGAGGACAGATACGCAGTATTTT.

V is TRBV29-1 and J is TRBJ2-3; 7 bases are shared with TRBD2. V shed 7 bases and J 2 bases; nucleotides not matched to a gene: 12. The CDR3 is 15 residues long. CDR1 is SQVTM and CDR2 is ANQGSEA in the germline V gene. As DNA, the CDR3 is TGCAGCGCCGGGTCCCCTAGCGGACCCACAGATACGCAGTATTTT. It encodes CSAGSPSGPTDTQYF.

The genes are TRBV5-4 and TRBJ1-2, with D uncertain. The CDR3 spans 14 residues. V was pared by 5 bases and J by 7 bases, with 18 bases between. Germline lookup yields CDR1 SGHNT and CDR2 YYREEE (reference sequence). In nucleotides, the CDR3 is TGTGCCAGCAGAGGACTGGGTCTCTCTGGTGGCTACACCTTC. It translates to CASRGLGLSGGYTF.

V is TRBV27 and J is TRBJ2-7; 7 positions agree with TRBD1. This CDR3 spans 14 amino acids. Germline V gives CDR1 MNHEY, CDR2 SMNVEV (reference sequence). Trimming at V came to 4 bases and at J to 0 bases, leaving 3 bases not matched to a gene. CDR3 protein: CASSSRTGSYEQYF. The CDR3 DNA reads TGTGCCAGCAGTTCAAGGACAGGCTCCTACGAGCAGTACTTC.

This chain joins TRBV4-1 and TRBJ2-3; D remains ambiguous. Trimming stripped 1 base from V and 2 bases from J, with 10 bases between. The germline V gene encodes CDR1 MGHRA and CDR2 YSYEKL. This CDR3 spans 15 amino acids. CDR3 bases: TGCGCCAGCAGCCAAGGAATCCAGTCCACAGATACGCAGTATTTT. This sequence encodes CASSQGIQSTDTQYF.

This clone was counted only a few times. This rearrangement joins TRBV9 to TRBJ2-5; 11 nucleotides line up with TRBD2. The CDR3 runs 16 residues. Germline CDR1 and CDR2: SGDLS and YYNGEE. Losses at the gene ends were 4 bases for V and 7 bases for J; bases not matched to a gene: 12. The DNA of the CDR3 is TGTGCCAGCAGCTTCGGGACTAGCGGCACCGAGAGGACCCAGTACTTC. This sequence encodes CASSFGTSGTERTQYF.

This sequence joins TRBV10-3 and TRBJ1-1; 7 bases are a match to TRBD1. With 3 bases clipped from V and 0 bases from J, the junction kept 13 bases outside the gene matches. CDR1 ENHRY and CDR2 SYGVKD come from the germline V gene. This CDR3 has 18 amino acids. In DNA, the CDR3 is TGTGCCATCAGTGAAGGCGCCGACAGGGCTCCCATGAACACTGAAGCTTTCTTT. This encodes CAISEGADRAPMNTEAFF.

This chain joins TRBV28 and TRBJ2-7; 8 nucleotides align to TRBD1. Per the germline V gene, CDR1 is MDHEN and CDR2 is SYDVKM. The CDR3 runs to 14 residues. V lost 8 bases to trimming and J lost 5 bases; unmatched junction nucleotides: 11. The CDR3 spells CASHRQGWGDEQYF. DNA of the CDR3: TGTGCCAGCCATCGACAGGGGTGGGGCGACGAGCAGTACTTC.

The chain combines TRBV28 with TRBJ1-2; 8 positions agree with TRBD1. Germline V lookup: CDR1 MDHEN, CDR2 SYDVKM. The CDR3 is 17 residues long. The ends lost 6 bases at V and 8 bases at J; junction bases unmatched: 20. The CDR3 here is CASRSHVPSGTGGGYTF. The CDR3 DNA reads as TGTGCCAGCAGATCCCACGTGCCCTCCGGGACAGGTGGGGGCTACACCTTC.

This clone was recorded a few times. CDR3 loop: CASSFGLNTEAFF. CDR3 coding DNA: TGTGCCAGCAGTTTCGGTCTGAACACTGAAGCTTTCTTT. The chain uses TRBV28 and TRBJ1-1, with no clear D. This CDR3 has 13 residues. Germline V gives CDR1 MDHEN, CDR2 SYDVKM. Between the trimmed V and J ends, which lost 3 bases and 0 bases, there was a span of 5 bases.

This clone was observed a single time. The chain has TRBV10-3 and TRBJ2-1; TRBD2 aligns across 7 bases. Germline V gene data show CDR1 as ENHRY and CDR2 as SYGVKD. This CDR3 has 15 residues. V shed 6 bases, J shed 5 bases, and the junction held 10 bases outside the gene matches. The CDR3 spells CAIRGGSSGHNEQFF. DNA of the CDR3: TGTGCCATCAGGGGTGGGTCTAGCGGACACAATGAGCAGTTCTTC.

There are a few counts of this clone. The chain is built from TRBV5-1 and TRBJ1-1, with D tentatively TRBD1 (6 bases). Trimming removed 1 base from V and 7 bases from J, with 11 bases in between. The CDR3 length is 13 residues. Germline-derived CDR1 and CDR2 are SGHRS and YFSETQ. This CDR3 is CASSLRGRGEAFF. CDR3 DNA sequence: TGCGCCAGCAGCTTGCGGGGCAGGGGTGAAGCTTTCTTT.

This clone was counted once. The rearrangement uses TRBV18 and TRBJ1-3; D perhaps matches TRBD1 (5 bases). This CDR3 has 16 amino acids. The ends were cut back, 3 bases at V and 3 bases at J, with 15 bases in the middle. Germline values: CDR1 KGHSH, CDR2 LQKENI. The CDR3 protein is CASSPGLPEGGNTIYF. CDR3 nucleotide sequence: TGTGCCAGCTCACCGGGACTTCCTGAAGGTGGAAACACCATATATTTT.

The chain uses TRBV5-1 and TRBJ2-3; the match to TRBD1 covers 9 bases. V gave up 2 bases and J gave up 4 bases; unmatched junction bases: 2. CDR1 and CDR2 (germline): SGHRS, YFSETQ. The CDR3 contains 14 residues. In nucleotides, the CDR3 is TGCGCCAGCAGCTTTACAGGGGGCGCAGATACGCAGTATTTT. As protein: CASSFTGGADTQYF.

The V and J genes are TRBV6-1 and TRBJ2-3, with D possibly being TRBD2 (6 bases). V lost 1 base and J 3 bases, leaving 8 bases between the germline ends. The CDR3 consists of 14 residues. The germline gives CDR1 MNHNS, CDR2 SASEGT. As DNA, the CDR3 is TGTGCCAGCAGTGAAGTGGAGGGGACAGATACGCAGTATTTT. This translates into CASSEVEGTDTQYF.

CDR3 DNA sequence: TGTGCCAGCAGCCAGTGGACAGCAGGGGGTGAGCAGTTCTTC. Protein sequence: CASSQWTAGGEQFF. This rearrangement joins TRBV6-5 to TRBJ2-1; TRBD1 matches at 7 bases. CDR3 length equals 14 residues. V dropped 6 bases and J dropped 9; count of bases not matched to a gene: 11. Per the germline V gene, CDR1 is MNHEY and CDR2 is SVGAGI.